A selection of T cell receptor beta chains follows, all from one sample in a study of blood T cell repertoires in COVID-19. Assay: immunoSEQ multiplex PCR; the TCRdb copy retains only in-frame clones and omits some. In the table there are around 210,000 clones, approximately 80% of which are singletons. Sequencing was done on a sample of peripheral blood. The receptor source for this set is a man in his sixties with COVID-19, enrolled during active disease. Each CDR3 is given with its conserved first and last residue. Fields, in order: CDR3 length, clone size, D gene, V gene, J gene, CDR3 protein, CDR3 DNA. The D gene is left open where the match is weak. Not all rows give a size; the values are once, few, many and, for expanded clones, a class.

CDR3 length: 15; clone size: NA; D gene: NA; V gene: TRBV30; J gene: TRBJ1-1; CDR3 protein: CAWSVLPQGRSVAFF; CDR3 DNA: TGTGCCTGGAGTGTATTACCTCAGGGGCGCTCGGTAGCTTTCTTT
CDR3 length: 15; clone size: NA; D gene: NA; V gene: TRBV9; J gene: TRBJ1-3; CDR3 protein: CASSVEAGNGNTIYF; CDR3 DNA: TGTGCCAGCAGCGTAGAAGCCGGGAACGGAAACACCATATATTTT
CDR3 length: 15; clone size: NA; D gene: TRBD1; V gene: TRBV23-1; J gene: TRBJ1-3; CDR3 protein: CASRGQGPSGNTIYF; CDR3 DNA: TGCGCCAGCAGGGGACAGGGGCCTTCTGGAAACACCATATATTTT
CDR3 length: 14; clone size: NA; D gene: TRBD1; V gene: TRBV19; J gene: TRBJ1-2; CDR3 protein: CASSINRGVTGYTF; CDR3 DNA: TGTGCCAGTAGTATAAACAGGGGAGTAACAGGCTACACCTTC
CDR3 length: 15; clone size: NA; D gene: TRBD1; V gene: TRBV11-2; J gene: TRBJ2-3; CDR3 protein: CASSLRTGKVDTQYF; CDR3 DNA: TGTGCCAGCAGCTTAAGGACAGGAAAAGTAGATACGCAGTATTTT
CDR3 length: 15; clone size: NA; D gene: TRBD1; V gene: TRBV13; J gene: TRBJ2-5; CDR3 protein: CASSFRTGVAETQYF; CDR3 DNA: TGTGCCAGCAGCTTTCGGACAGGGGTAGCAGAGACCCAGTACTTC
CDR3 length: 12; clone size: NA; D gene: NA; V gene: TRBV29-1; J gene: TRBJ1-2; CDR3 protein: CSVPLFGYGYTF; CDR3 DNA: TGCAGCGTTCCCCTTTTCGGGTATGGCTACACCTTC
CDR3 length: 16; clone size: NA; D gene: NA; V gene: TRBV19; J gene: TRBJ2-1; CDR3 protein: CASTIQGPSSYNEQFF; CDR3 DNA: TGTGCCAGTACCATTCAGGGGCCAAGCTCCTACAATGAGCAGTTCTTC
CDR3 length: 15; clone size: NA; D gene: NA; V gene: TRBV6-5; J gene: TRBJ1-2; CDR3 protein: CASSYSRPGNYGYTF; CDR3 DNA: TGTGCCAGCAGTTACTCGAGGCCCGGTAACTATGGCTACACCTTC
CDR3 length: 14; clone size: NA; D gene: TRBD1; V gene: TRBV30; J gene: TRBJ1-6; CDR3 protein: CAWSLGTVNSPLHF; CDR3 DNA: TGTGCCTGGAGTCTAGGGACAGTCAATTCACCCCTCCACTTT
CDR3 length: 16; clone size: few; D gene: NA; V gene: TRBV4-1; J gene: TRBJ1-5; CDR3 protein: CASSQDNGGGNQPQHF; CDR3 DNA: TGCGCCAGCAGCCAAGATAATGGTGGGGGGAATCAGCCCCAGCATTTT
CDR3 length: 17; clone size: NA; D gene: NA; V gene: TRBV7-8; J gene: TRBJ1-2; CDR3 protein: CASSLYPRGPLLGGYTF; CDR3 DNA: TGTGCCAGCAGCTTATATCCCAGGGGTCCCCTTTTGGGTGGCTACACCTTC
CDR3 length: 12; clone size: NA; D gene: TRBD1; V gene: TRBV3-1/TRBV3-2; J gene: TRBJ1-1; CDR3 protein: CASQDRASEAFF; CDR3 DNA: TGTGCCAGCCAAGACAGGGCCAGTGAAGCTTTCTTT
CDR3 length: 14; clone size: NA; D gene: NA; V gene: TRBV7-9; J gene: TRBJ1-4; CDR3 protein: CASSLAGWDEKLFF; CDR3 DNA: TGTGCCAGCAGCCTGGCCGGGTGGGATGAAAAACTGTTTTTT
CDR3 length: 15; clone size: NA; D gene: TRBD1; V gene: TRBV15; J gene: TRBJ2-7; CDR3 protein: CATSTSRDRGYEQYF; CDR3 DNA: TGTGCCACCAGCACAAGCCGGGACAGAGGATACGAGCAGTACTTC
CDR3 length: 18; clone size: NA; D gene: NA; V gene: TRBV21-1; J gene: TRBJ1-1; CDR3 protein: CASSKGGGQGGWNTEAFF; CDR3 DNA: TGTGCCAGCAGCAAAGGTGGGGGACAGGGGGGGTGGAACACTGAAGCTTTCTTT
CDR3 length: 16; clone size: few; D gene: NA; V gene: TRBV27; J gene: TRBJ1-3; CDR3 protein: CASSPTGTGSGNTIYF; CDR3 DNA: TGTGCCAGCAGTCCGACAGGTACGGGCTCTGGAAACACCATATATTTT
CDR3 length: 17; clone size: NA; D gene: TRBD1; V gene: TRBV18; J gene: TRBJ1-6; CDR3 protein: CASSASAGTAYNSPLHF; CDR3 DNA: TGTGCCAGCTCTGCGTCAGCCGGGACAGCATATAATTCACCCCTCCACTTT
CDR3 length: 13; clone size: NA; D gene: TRBD2; V gene: TRBV28; J gene: TRBJ2-1; CDR3 protein: CATPIPGTTEQFF; CDR3 DNA: TGTGCCACCCCGATTCCCGGGACTACTGAGCAGTTCTTC
CDR3 length: 12; clone size: NA; D gene: NA; V gene: TRBV7-9; J gene: TRBJ2-7; CDR3 protein: CASSSLSYEQYF; CDR3 DNA: TGTGCCAGCAGCTCCTTGTCCTACGAGCAGTACTTC
CDR3 length: 14; clone size: NA; D gene: TRBD2; V gene: TRBV11-2; J gene: TRBJ2-1; CDR3 protein: CASSQSGTYNEQFF; CDR3 DNA: TGTGCCAGCAGCCAGAGCGGGACGTACAATGAGCAGTTCTTC
CDR3 length: 14; clone size: once; D gene: NA; V gene: TRBV7-9; J gene: TRBJ2-5; CDR3 protein: CASSLANRQETQYF; CDR3 DNA: TGTGCCAGCAGCTTAGCGAACAGGCAAGAGACCCAGTACTTC
CDR3 length: 13; clone size: NA; D gene: NA; V gene: TRBV12-3/TRBV12-4; J gene: TRBJ1-1; CDR3 protein: CASSSGHHPEAFF; CDR3 DNA: TGTGCCAGCAGTTCGGGACATCACCCTGAAGCTTTCTTT
CDR3 length: 13; clone size: once; D gene: NA; V gene: TRBV28; J gene: TRBJ1-2; CDR3 protein: CASTTGGGYGYTF; CDR3 DNA: TGTGCCAGCACTACCGGGGGAGGGTATGGCTACACCTTC
CDR3 length: 14; clone size: NA; D gene: NA; V gene: TRBV6-5; J gene: TRBJ2-7; CDR3 protein: CASRPRQNPYEQYF; CDR3 DNA: TGTGCCAGCAGACCTAGACAGAACCCCTACGAGCAGTACTTC
CDR3 length: 16; clone size: NA; D gene: TRBD1; V gene: TRBV19; J gene: TRBJ1-6; CDR3 protein: CASSIQTGRGNSPLHF; CDR3 DNA: TGTGCCAGTAGTATACAGACAGGGCGAGGTAATTCACCCCTCCACTTT
CDR3 length: 16; clone size: few; D gene: TRBD1; V gene: TRBV5-1; J gene: TRBJ1-6; CDR3 protein: CASSLEGQGAQSPLHF; CDR3 DNA: TGCGCCAGCAGCTTGGAGGGACAGGGGGCCCAGTCACCCCTCCACTTT
CDR3 length: 14; clone size: NA; D gene: TRBD1; V gene: TRBV10-3; J gene: TRBJ2-7; CDR3 protein: CAIRARTGINEQYF; CDR3 DNA: TGTGCCATCAGGGCTCGGACAGGGATCAACGAGCAGTACTTC
CDR3 length: 15; clone size: NA; D gene: NA; V gene: TRBV7-9; J gene: TRBJ1-1; CDR3 protein: CASSLGGSLNTEAFF; CDR3 DNA: TGTGCCAGCAGCTTGGGGGGGAGCTTGAACACTGAAGCTTTCTTT
CDR3 length: 15; clone size: NA; D gene: NA; V gene: TRBV6-2/TRBV6-3; J gene: TRBJ2-7; CDR3 protein: CASSHLSTQSYEQYF; CDR3 DNA: TGTGCCAGCAGTCACCTCTCGACTCAATCCTACGAGCAGTACTTC
CDR3 length: 12; clone size: NA; D gene: NA; V gene: TRBV7-9; J gene: TRBJ2-7; CDR3 protein: CATAGLGPEQYF; CDR3 DNA: TGTGCCACCGCGGGACTCGGTCCCGAGCAGTACTTC
CDR3 length: 13; clone size: NA; D gene: TRBD1; V gene: TRBV28; J gene: TRBJ1-2; CDR3 protein: CASGQGPYYGYTF; CDR3 DNA: TGTGCCAGTGGACAGGGCCCTTACTATGGCTACACCTTC
CDR3 length: 17; clone size: NA; D gene: NA; V gene: TRBV4-3; J gene: TRBJ1-3; CDR3 protein: CASSQEDVRDYGNTIYF; CDR3 DNA: TGCGCCAGCAGCCAAGAAGACGTCAGGGATTATGGAAACACCATATATTTT
CDR3 length: 16; clone size: NA; D gene: NA; V gene: TRBV5-5; J gene: TRBJ1-3; CDR3 protein: CASSTRRDNAGNTIYF; CDR3 DNA: TGTGCCAGCAGCACCCGTAGGGACAACGCTGGAAACACCATATATTTT
CDR3 length: 15; clone size: once; D gene: TRBD1; V gene: TRBV5-1; J gene: TRBJ2-5; CDR3 protein: CASSLGDRVQETQYF; CDR3 DNA: TGCGCCAGCAGCTTAGGAGACAGGGTGCAAGAGACCCAGTACTTC
CDR3 length: 13; clone size: NA; D gene: NA; V gene: TRBV11-3; J gene: TRBJ2-1; CDR3 protein: CASSSRGYNEQFF; CDR3 DNA: TGTGCCAGCAGCTCGAGGGGGTACAATGAGCAGTTCTTC
CDR3 length: 13; clone size: NA; D gene: NA; V gene: TRBV4-2; J gene: TRBJ2-7; CDR3 protein: CASSQDPNYEQYF; CDR3 DNA: TGTGCCAGCAGCCAAGACCCAAACTACGAGCAGTACTTC
CDR3 length: 14; clone size: NA; D gene: NA; V gene: TRBV7-6; J gene: TRBJ2-2; CDR3 protein: CASSPYSQTGELFF; CDR3 DNA: TGTGCCAGCAGCCCCTACTCACAGACCGGGGAGCTGTTTTTT
CDR3 length: 16; clone size: once; D gene: TRBD1; V gene: TRBV5-1; J gene: TRBJ2-2; CDR3 protein: CASSLGPGQSTGELFF; CDR3 DNA: TGCGCCAGCAGCTTGGGCCCGGGACAGTCAACCGGGGAGCTGTTTTTT
CDR3 length: 13; clone size: NA; D gene: NA; V gene: TRBV5-4; J gene: TRBJ1-6; CDR3 protein: CASSLGGNSPLHF; CDR3 DNA: TGTGCCAGCAGCTTGGGAGGTAATTCACCCCTCCACTTT
CDR3 length: 15; clone size: NA; D gene: NA; V gene: TRBV19; J gene: TRBJ1-1; CDR3 protein: CASNPLGRMNTEAFF; CDR3 DNA: TGTGCCAGTAACCCCCTCGGGAGGATGAACACTGAAGCTTTCTTT
CDR3 length: 15; clone size: once; D gene: TRBD1; V gene: TRBV2; J gene: TRBJ1-4; CDR3 protein: CASSLGGLANEKLFF; CDR3 DNA: TGTGCCAGCAGCTTAGGGGGCCTAGCTAATGAAAAACTGTTTTTT